This entry lists 8 T cell receptor beta chains sequenced from one sample in a study of breast tumors, draining lymph nodes, adjacent tissues. TCRdb reprocessed the multiplex PCR reads with MiXCR, giving one entry per CDR3 protein. The sample shows about 16,000 distinct CDR3 sequences, nearly 45% of them seen only once. Material for sequencing was tumor-adjacent breast tissue. The source of these receptors is a female donor with breast cancer. Some clones in this sample may be carry-over from other donors' samples.

As concerns this clonotype: Its ends do not fully match the called genes, so a read error is possible. The chain couples TRBV20-1 to TRBJ2-5; TRBD2 might be the D (6 bases). CDR1 DFQATT and CDR2 SNEGSKA come from the germline V gene (reference sequence). This CDR3 has 12 residues. The CDR3: CGARDGSGPQYF. In DNA, the CDR3 is TGCGGTGCTAGAGATGGGAGCGGGCCCCAGTACTTC.

At least ten counts were recorded for this clonotype. Mismatch with germline at one junction end may stem from a read error. Here the CDR3 reads CASSSRTSGSPGELFF. CDR3 DNA sequence: TGTGCTAGCAGCTCTAGGACTAGCGGGAGTCCCGGGGAGCTGTTTTTT. V and J are TRBV7-7 and TRBJ2-2, with 13 bases fitting TRBD2. Germline-derived CDR1 and CDR2 are SSHAT and FNYEAQ (reference sequence). The CDR3 is 16 amino acids.

This sequence joins TRBV14 and TRBJ2-7; 7 nucleotides align to TRBD2. After removal of 5 bases from V and 4 bases from J, the junction contained 8 bases not matched to a gene. The CDR3 length is 14 residues. The germline V gene has CDR1 SGHDN and CDR2 FVKESK. This chain's CDR3 is CASSYRTREYEQYF. Here the CDR3 DNA reads TGTGCCAGCAGCTATCGGACTAGAGAGTACGAGCAGTACTTC.

This clonotype was detected ten times or more. The chain joins TRBV29-1 to TRBJ2-1; 8 positions agree with TRBD2. Germline-derived CDR1 and CDR2 are SQVTM and ANQGSEA. The CDR3 runs to 13 residues. V shed 7 bases, J shed 5 bases, and the junction held 7 bases outside the gene matches. The CDR3 nucleotides read TGCAGCGCTCCGGGACTAGGAGACAATGAGCAGTTCTTC. Protein product: CSAPGLGDNEQFF.

The gene calls are TRBV5-6 and TRBJ2-1, with 11 bases aligning to TRBD1. The CDR3 extends over 15 amino acids. J was trimmed by 9 bases and V by 0 bases; bases with no gene match: 5. Germline CDR1 and CDR2: SGHDT and YYEEEE. Written as DNA, the CDR3 is TGTGCCAGCAGCTTGGGGACAGGGGGCGGGGGTGAGCAGTTCTTC. It translates to CASSLGTGGGGEQFF.

CDR3 coding DNA: TGCAGTGCTCTCCGGGACTACCAGCAGTTCTTC. It yields the protein CSALRDYQQFF. The chain employs TRBV20-1 and TRBJ2-1; 7 bases are shared with TRBD2. Germline CDR1 reads DFQATT; CDR2 reads SNEGSKA (reference sequence). The CDR3 runs to 11 residues. J gave up 11 bases and V 5 bases, and 6 bases lay outside the gene matches.

This clonotype rates as medium-sized (0.01 to 0.1%). This chain uses TRBV11-2 with TRBJ1-2; D not resolved. The V end was cut by 3 bases, the J end by 4 bases, with 12 bases between. This CDR3 region has 14 residues. CDR1 and CDR2 (germline): SGHAT, FQNNGV. CDR3 in DNA: TGTGCCAGCAGCTTGTCGACACCGCCCTATGGCTACACCTTC. Translated, it gives CASSLSTPPYGYTF.

This clonotype was counted ten times or more. This chain joins TRBV10-3 and TRBJ1-1; D is uncertain. The CDR3 contains 16 residues. Germline values: CDR1 ENHRY, CDR2 SYGVKD. Trimming pared 0 bases from V and 0 bases from J, leaving 11 bases between. The CDR3 DNA follows: TGTGCCATCAGTGAGTCGACCTGGACGTTGAACACTGAAGCTTTCTTT. Translation: CAISESTWTLNTEAFF.